Each of the 18 T cell receptor beta chains below was sequenced from the same sample in a study of brain T cells in children with intractable seizures. As for time point: blood from clinic visit 5 months post-surgery; TSC patient then seizure free. Here immunoSEQ multiplex PCR was the method, and the copy in TCRdb shows in-frame clones only, minus some. The sample contains 300,000 to 400,000 clones, over 90% of which appear only once. The source material was peripheral blood, sampled about 5 months after surgery. The receptor set was obtained from a boy less than two years old with tuberous sclerosis and intractable seizures.

The rearrangement joins TRBV6-5 to TRBJ1-5; D might be TRBD1 (5 bases). CDR1 and CDR2 (germline): MNHEY, SVGAGI. There are 13 residues in the CDR3. V was trimmed by 7 bases and J by 2 bases, leaving 9 bases between them. In nucleotides, the CDR3 is TGTGCCAGCATGCAGGGCGGCAATCAGCCCCAGCATTTT. Its translation is CASMQGGNQPQHF.

In its sample, this clone was seen once. This same CDR3 is encoded by further DNA sequences in the sample. This rearrangement joins TRBV6-4 to TRBJ2-1, with 13 bases identical to TRBD2. Germline V gene data show CDR1 as MRHNA and CDR2 as SNTAGT. The CDR3 is made up of 15 amino acids. The ends lost 4 bases at V and 3 bases at J; junction bases unmatched: 0. In DNA form, the CDR3 reads TGTGCCAGCAGTGGGACTAGCGGGAGCTACAATGAGCAGTTCTTC. Residues: CASSGTSGSYNEQFF.

The rearrangement uses TRBV5-1 and TRBJ2-2; no definite D call. The V gene's germline CDR1 is SGHRS and CDR2 YFSETQ. Between the trimmed V and J ends, which lost 2 bases and 5 bases, there was a span of 7 bases. The CDR3 contains 13 residues. CDR3 region: CASSFSLTGELFF. The CDR3 region has the DNA TGCGCCAGCAGCTTCAGTTTAACCGGGGAGCTGTTTTTT.

The chain couples TRBV7-9 to TRBJ1-1; D gene uncertain. Trimming took 5 bases from V and 4 from J, leaving 14 bases between them. Germline V lookup: CDR1 SEHNR, CDR2 FQNEAQ (reference sequence). The CDR3 extends over 14 amino acids. The CDR3 DNA sequence: TGTGCCAGCAGCCCGCCCACAAAGGGCACTGAAGCTTTCTTT. This encodes CASSPPTKGTEAFF.

This chain connects TRBV18 to TRBJ2-3; TRBD2 aligns across 9 bases. The germline V gene encodes CDR1 KGHSH and CDR2 LQKENI. The V and J ends lost 3 bases and 6 bases, in that order; junction bases with no gene match: 10. The CDR3 has 16 amino acids. This chain's CDR3 is CASSPAEAGGADTQYF. In DNA form, the CDR3 reads TGTGCCAGCTCACCCGCCGAAGCGGGGGGAGCGGATACGCAGTATTTT.

V gene TRBV19 combines with J gene TRBJ1-5; tentatively, D is TRBD1 (5 bases). The V and J ends lost 8 bases and 4 bases respectively, with 15 bases between them. From germline, CDR1 is LNHDA and CDR2 SQIVND (reference sequence). This CDR3 is 14 amino acids long. As DNA, the CDR3 is TGTGCCAGTGGAGTTCAGGGTTGGAATCAGCCCCAGCATTTT. Amino acids: CASGVQGWNQPQHF. The full variable domain, in which reference TRBV19 and TRBJ1-5 provide the parts outside the CDR3, is DGGITQSPKYLFRKEGQNVTLSCEQNLNHDAMYWYRQDPGQGLRLIYYSQIVNDFQKGDIAEGYSVSREKKESFPLTVTSAQKNPTAFYLCASGVQGWNQPQHFGDGTRLSIL.

The chain joins TRBV30 to TRBJ1-2; D remains unclear. The V gene's germline CDR1 is GTSNPN and CDR2 SVGIG (reference sequence). This CDR3 has 11 amino acids. Between the trimmed V and J ends, which lost 3 bases and 4 bases, there was a span of 6 bases. DNA of the CDR3: TGTGCCTGGAGCGCGGGCTATGGCTACACCTTC. It translates to CAWSAGYGYTF. The complete variable domain, with remaining parts taken from reference TRBV30 and TRBJ1-2, reads SQTIHQWPATLVQPVGSPLSLECTVEGTSNPNLYWYRQAAGRGLQLLFYSVGIGQISSEVPQNLSASRPQDRQFILSSKKLLLSDSGFYLCAWSAGYGYTFGSGTRLTVV.

The rearrangement links TRBV6-6 to TRBJ1-2; D gene unclear. This CDR3 is 15 amino acids long. V was clipped by 0 bases and J by 0 bases, with 8 bases between them. CDR1 is MNHNY, CDR2 SVGAGI, per germline (reference sequence). Written as DNA, the CDR3 is TGTGCCAGCAGTTACTCGGAATCCTCTAACTATGGCTACACCTTC. Translating it yields CASSYSESSNYGYTF.

The CDR3 DNA reads TGTGCCAGCAGTCCTAGACGTGGCACAGATACGCAGTATTTT. Translated: CASSPRRGTDTQYF. The chain links TRBV27 to TRBJ2-3, with unresolved D. Germline V gives CDR1 MNHEY, CDR2 SMNVEV (reference sequence). V gave up 5 bases and J gave up 1 base, with 10 bases separating them. There are 14 residues in the CDR3.

The chain couples TRBV6-6 to TRBJ2-1, with TRBD2 matching over 14 bases. There are 19 residues in the CDR3. The V and J ends lost 7 bases and 0 bases, in that order; junction bases with no gene match: 11. The germline CDR1 and CDR2 sequences are MNHNY and SVGAGI (reference sequence). CDR3 DNA sequence: TGTGCCAGCAATCGCATTTCCGGGACTAGCGGGAGCTCCTACAATGAGCAGTTCTTC. Its translation is CASNRISGTSGSSYNEQFF.

The sample holds one count of this clone. The rearrangement uses TRBV7-2 and TRBJ2-3, with 11 bases aligning to TRBD2. This CDR3 spans 15 amino acids. Germline lookup yields CDR1 SGHTA and CDR2 FQGNSA. Trimming cost V 3 bases and J 5 bases; bases outside gene matches: 4. This CDR3 reads CASSFSGGEIDTQYF. The CDR3 DNA is TGTGCCAGCAGCTTTAGCGGGGGGGAAATAGATACGCAGTATTTT. Full variable domain (missing parts from reference TRBV7-2 and TRBJ2-3): GAGVSQSPSNKVTEKGKDVELRCDPISGHTALYWYRQSLGQGLEFLIYFQGNSAPDKSGLPSDRFSAERTGGSVSTLTIQRTQQEDSAVYLCASSFSGGEIDTQYFGPGTRLTVL.

Only one count was recorded for this clone. The V and J genes are TRBV11-2 and TRBJ2-1; D could derive from TRBD1 or TRBD2 (5 bases each). Looked up from germline, CDR1 is SGHAT and CDR2 is FQNNGV. The length of the CDR3 is 15 residues. Trimming cost V 0 bases and J 3 bases, with 9 bases left between them. The CDR3 sequence: CASSLDGDGYNEQFF. CDR3 coding DNA: TGTGCCAGCAGCTTAGACGGGGACGGCTACAATGAGCAGTTCTTC.

This chain joins TRBV7-9 and TRBJ2-7; D gene ambiguous. Germline CDR1 is SEHNR and CDR2 is FQNEAQ (reference sequence). The CDR3 sequence is 14 residues long. Trimming left V 11 bases short and J 5 bases short, with 22 bases between. The CDR3 is CAYPPGSKAHEQYF. In DNA form, the CDR3 reads TGTGCCTACCCCCCGGGCTCAAAGGCCCACGAGCAGTACTTC.

The chain carries TRBV5-3 and TRBJ2-3; TRBD1 is a possible D gene (5 bases). TRBV5-3 is marked as an open reading frame, function uncertain. V gave up 4 bases and J gave up 4 bases, with 19 bases separating them. The CDR3 spans 16 residues. In DNA form, the CDR3 reads TGTGCCAGAAGCCCTAAGGGCAGGGAAGGGCCAGATACGCAGTATTTT. The encoded protein is CARSPKGREGPDTQYF.

V gene TRBV10-2 combines with J gene TRBJ1-1; unclear D gene. Germline CDR1 WSHSY, CDR2 SAAADI. The CDR3 contains 13 residues. With 1 base removed from V and 0 bases from J, the gap between germline ends came to 3 bases. CDR3 in DNA: TGCGCCAGCAGTGAGTTCATGAACACTGAAGCTTTCTTT. Translation: CASSEFMNTEAFF.

The rearrangement joins TRBV13 to TRBJ2-3; 13 bases fit TRBD2. J lost 2 bases, V lost 0 bases, and 8 bases had no gene match. This CDR3 is built from 19 residues. Germline V gives CDR1 PRHDT, CDR2 FYEKMQ (reference sequence). The DNA for the CDR3 is TGTGCCAGCAGCTTAGGCCACGGGACTAGCGGGGTGATCACAGATACGCAGTATTTT. Translating gives CASSLGHGTSGVITDTQYF.

The gene calls are TRBV10-3 and TRBJ1-5, with D tentatively TRBD1 (5 bases). V was trimmed by 3 bases and J by 1 base, leaving 16 bases between them. Germline V lookup: CDR1 ENHRY, CDR2 SYGVKD. The length of the CDR3 is 17 residues. In nucleotides, the CDR3 is TGTGCCATCAGTGAAGGAGGGCAGGGTCTAAGCAATCAGCCCCAGCATTTT. Protein sequence: CAISEGGQGLSNQPQHF.

Only one count was recorded for this clone. The chain has TRBV29-1 and TRBJ2-6; D not certain. The CDR3 spans 15 residues. Germline CDR1 reads SQVTM; CDR2 reads ANQGSEA. Trimming stripped 6 bases from V and 0 bases from J, with 12 bases between. The chain's CDR3 is CSVDAEISGANVLTF. The CDR3, as DNA: TGCAGCGTCGACGCTGAAATCTCTGGGGCCAACGTCCTGACTTTC.